Below, 32 T cell receptor beta chains from the same sample are listed, as sequenced in a study of blood T cell repertoires in COVID-19. The repertoire was sequenced with immunoSEQ multiplex PCR; TCRdb's copy has only in-frame clones and lacks some. The sample records under 250,000 clones, approximately 85% being singletons. Material: peripheral blood. The receptor source for this set is a woman aged 50 to 60 with active or convalescent COVID-19.

The chain uses TRBV18 and TRBJ2-3, with D tentatively TRBD2 (6 bases). CDR1 and CDR2 from the germline V gene are KGHSH and LQKENI. Deletions cut 4 bases from V and 3 bases from J, with 11 bases between. The CDR3 totals 14 residues. CDR3 residues: CASSRDGGTDTQYF. In DNA form, the CDR3 reads TGTGCCAGCTCACGGGACGGGGGAACAGATACGCAGTATTTT.

J is TRBJ1-5 and V is TRBV10-3; 7 bases are a match to TRBD1. The CDR3 extends over 13 amino acids. Germline V lookup: CDR1 ENHRY, CDR2 SYGVKD. Trimming removed 3 bases from V and 6 bases from J; junction bases left unmatched: 2. DNA of the CDR3: TGTGCCATCAGTGAAAGGGGGCCTCAGCCCCAGCATTTT. Amino acids: CAISERGPQPQHF.

The chain has TRBV3-1 (or the pseudogene TRBV3-2) and TRBJ1-2; TRBD1 agrees at 9 bases. The CDR3 contains 14 residues. CDR1 is LGHDT and CDR2 is YNNKEL in the germline V gene (reference sequence). Germline trimming cut 4 bases from V and 4 bases from J; bases unmatched to any gene: 4. The CDR3 nucleotides are TGTGCCAGCAGCCCTCGACAGGGGGTCTATGGCTACACCTTC. This codes for CASSPRQGVYGYTF.

The V and J genes are TRBV6-5 and TRBJ1-2, with no clear D. This CDR3 region has 12 residues. The V and J ends lost 7 bases and 8 bases respectively, with 14 bases between them. The germline CDR1 and CDR2 sequences are MNHEY and SVGAGI. DNA for the CDR3: TGTGCCAGCACCCCCCCTCGCGGCGGCTACACCTTC. It translates to CASTPPRGGYTF.

The J gene is TRBJ2-6, the V gene TRBV6-6; 9 nucleotides line up with TRBD1. This CDR3 is 15 amino acids long. Germline-derived CDR1 and CDR2 are MNHNY and SVGAGI (reference sequence). The V gene end was trimmed by 6 bases and the J gene end by 3 bases; junction bases not matched to a gene: 3. The CDR3 DNA reads as TGTGCCAGCAGACAGGGGGCGGGTGGGGCCAACGTCCTGACTTTC. Translating it yields CASRQGAGGANVLTF.

The chain is built from TRBV2 and TRBJ1-1; TRBD1 might be the D (5 bases). CDR3 length equals 11 residues. Germline loops: CDR1 SNHLY, CDR2 FYNNEI. V shed 6 bases and J shed 10 bases, with 12 bases lying between them. The CDR3 coding sequence is TGTGCCAGCAGACTGACTGGGGCAGCTTTCTTT. As protein: CASRLTGAAFF.

The chain has TRBV27 and TRBJ1-3, with TRBD1 as a possible D gene (6 bases). CDR3 size: 15 residues. V was cut by 6 bases and J by 3 bases, with 15 bases left in between. The germline CDR1 and CDR2 sequences are MNHEY and SMNVEV (reference sequence). This chain's CDR3 is CASRRWGQFGNTIYF. Here the CDR3 DNA reads TGTGCCAGCAGACGGTGGGGGCAGTTTGGAAACACCATATATTTT.

V gene TRBV18 combines with J gene TRBJ1-1; D gene uncertain. Trimming took off 6 bases at V and 1 base at J, with 9 bases between the two ends. The CDR3 is 13 amino acids. The germline V gene has CDR1 KGHSH and CDR2 LQKENI. As DNA, the CDR3 is TGTGCCAGCTCGCCTATCCCGAACACTGAAGCTTTCTTT. As protein: CASSPIPNTEAFF.

As concerns this clone: This same CDR3 is encoded by further DNA sequences in the sample. The J gene is TRBJ1-2, the V gene TRBV3-1 (or the pseudogene TRBV3-2); TRBD1 aligns across 9 bases. Germline V gene data show CDR1 as LGHDT and CDR2 as YNNKEL (reference sequence). The CDR3 is 13 amino acids. V lost 5 bases, J lost 6 bases, and 4 bases stayed unmatched. The CDR3 here is CASSLGTGNGYTF. The CDR3 region has the DNA TGTGCCAGCAGCTTGGGGACAGGGAATGGCTACACCTTC.

This clone has only a few counts. The V and J genes are TRBV2 and TRBJ1-5; D is unclear. Germline lookup yields CDR1 SNHLY and CDR2 FYNNEI. The CDR3 loop spans 12 amino acids. The V gene lost 6 bases and the J gene lost 4 bases, with 7 bases spanning the gap. The CDR3, as DNA: TGTGCCAGCAGGGAGGCGAATCAGCCCCAGCATTTT. Amino acids: CASREANQPQHF. The variable domain in full, completed from reference TRBV2 and TRBJ1-5, reads EPEVTQTPSHQVTQMGQEVILRCVPISNHLYFYWYRQILGQKVEFLVSFYNNEISEKSEIFDDQFSVERPDGSNFTLKIRSTKLEDSAMYFCASREANQPQHFGDGTRLSIL.

The rearrangement uses TRBV3-1 (or the pseudogene TRBV3-2) and TRBJ1-5, with D possibly being TRBD1 (5 bases). Per the germline V gene, CDR1 is LGHDT and CDR2 is YNNKEL (reference sequence). This CDR3 is built from 15 residues. V dropped 1 base and J dropped 9 bases, with 16 bases sitting between them. CDR3 in amino acids: CASSQGGTGERPQHF. CDR3 DNA: TGTGCCAGCAGCCAAGGGGGAACAGGCGAGCGGCCCCAGCATTTT.

This sequence joins TRBV27 and TRBJ1-4, with 8 bases that match TRBD1. V trimming: 5 bases; J trimming: 8 bases; junction bases outside the gene matches: 10. In germline, CDR1 is MNHEY, CDR2 SMNVEV (reference sequence). The CDR3 is made up of 15 amino acids. CDR3 sequence (DNA): TGTGCCAGCAGTCCATCGGACAGGGTTAGGGAAAAACTGTTTTTT. It is translated as CASSPSDRVREKLFF.

This clone has just one count. V gene TRBV4-1 combines with J gene TRBJ2-1; TRBD2 matches 10 bases. The germline CDR1 and CDR2 sequences are MGHRA and YSYEKL. This CDR3 has 19 amino acids. Trimming took 1 base from V and 3 from J; bases not matched to a gene: 12. The CDR3 DNA is TGCGCCAGCAGCCAAGTCTGGCCGCTAGCGGGGGTCGACTACAATGAGCAGTTCTTC. Translated, it gives CASSQVWPLAGVDYNEQFF.

This chain joins TRBV7-3 and TRBJ2-3, with D possibly TRBD2 on 5 matching bases. Trimming cost V 1 base and J 9 bases, with 11 bases left between them. This CDR3 spans 13 amino acids. Germline CDR1 and CDR2: SGHTA and FQGTGA. The CDR3 bases are TGTGCCAGCAGCTTAAGCGGGTGGGCGACGCAGTATTTT. It translates to CASSLSGWATQYF.

V gene TRBV15 combines with J gene TRBJ2-1; a weak D match, TRBD1 (6 bases). V was trimmed by 1 base and J by 6 bases, leaving 13 bases between them. This CDR3 has 15 residues. Germline V CDR1 and CDR2: LNHNV, YYDKDF (reference sequence). The CDR3 bases are TGTGCCACCAGCAGAGTGCCTGGCAGGGGCAATGAGCAGTTCTTC. It yields the protein CATSRVPGRGNEQFF.

J is TRBJ1-6 and V is TRBV6-2 or TRBV6-3; 9 nucleotides align to TRBD1. V lost 4 bases, J lost 11 bases, and 3 bases stayed unmatched. Germline CDR1 MNHEY, CDR2 SVGEGT. This CDR3 spans 13 amino acids. CDR3 protein: CASSSGQGAPLHF. DNA for the CDR3: TGTGCCAGCAGTTCGGGACAGGGTGCACCCCTCCACTTT.

This rearrangement joins TRBV9 to TRBJ1-1; D is ambiguous. Looked up from germline, CDR1 is SGDLS and CDR2 is YYNGEE. Trimming stripped 4 bases from V and 0 bases from J, with 10 bases between. This CDR3 has 14 residues. CDR3 nucleotide sequence: TGTGCCAGCAGCCCAAACAGTTTGAACACTGAAGCTTTCTTT. Protein product: CASSPNSLNTEAFF.

The chain is built from TRBV24-1 and TRBJ2-1; 8 bases agree with TRBD2. J lost 2 bases, V lost 6 bases, and 8 bases had no gene match. CDR1 is KGHDR, CDR2 SFDVKD, per germline. The CDR3 covers 16 residues. CDR3 sequence: CATSFARGGAYNEQFF. CDR3 DNA sequence: TGTGCCACCAGTTTCGCCCGGGGGGGGGCCTACAATGAGCAGTTCTTC.

The chain carries TRBV24-1 and TRBJ1-5; D is possibly TRBD1 (5 bases). The V end lost 2 bases, the J end lost 8 bases, and 9 bases lay between the germline ends. This CDR3 contains 13 residues. Germline-derived CDR1 and CDR2 are KGHDR and SFDVKD. The CDR3 reads CATSDSKGKPQHF. The CDR3 DNA reads TGTGCCACCAGTGATTCAAAGGGGAAGCCCCAGCATTTT.

This chain joins TRBV5-4 and TRBJ2-5; TRBD2 agrees at 15 bases. Per the germline V gene, CDR1 is SGHNT and CDR2 is YYREEE (reference sequence). With V trimmed by 3 bases and J by 4 bases, 1 base remained unmatched. This CDR3 has 15 residues. DNA of the CDR3: TGTGCCAGCAGCTCGGGACTAGCGGGAGGAGAGACCCAGTACTTC. It is translated as CASSSGLAGGETQYF.

The chain is built from TRBV6-1 and TRBJ2-6; D possibly corresponds to TRBD2 (5 bases). Germline V lookup: CDR1 MNHNS, CDR2 SASEGT. Trimming removed 2 bases at V and 0 bases at J, with 8 bases between. The length of the CDR3 is 16 residues. Written as DNA, the CDR3 is TGTGCCAGCAGTGAAACCGGGAACTCTGGGGCCAACGTCCTGACTTTC. It encodes CASSETGNSGANVLTF.

V gene TRBV5-1 combines with J gene TRBJ1-1, with 7 nucleotides matching TRBD1. This CDR3 spans 13 amino acids. V was clipped by 4 bases and J by 5 bases; unmatched bases: 5. Germline assignment: CDR1 SGHRS and CDR2 YFSETQ. The CDR3 DNA sequence: TGCGCCAGCAGCAACCTACAGGGGACTGAAGCTTTCTTT. This codes for CASSNLQGTEAFF. Full variable domain (outside the CDR3, taken from reference TRBV5-1 and TRBJ1-1): KAGVTQTPRYLIKTRGQQVTLSCSPISGHRSVSWYQQTPGQGLQFLFEYFSETQRNKGNFPGRFSGRQFSNSRSEMNVSTLELGDSALYLCASSNLQGTEAFFGQGTRLTVV.

V and J are TRBV19 and TRBJ2-7; 8 bases fit TRBD1. V was clipped by 4 bases and J by 2 bases; unmatched bases: 4. Germline CDR1 is LNHDA and CDR2 is SQIVND (reference sequence). This CDR3 has 14 residues. The CDR3 DNA reads TGTGCCAGTAGTAAGGGACAGGCAACCTACGAGCAGTACTTC. Translated, it gives CASSKGQATYEQYF.

V gene TRBV12-3 or TRBV12-4 combines with J gene TRBJ1-1; D unresolved. V lost 7 bases to trimming and J lost 6 bases, with 15 bases between them. The CDR3 contains 13 residues. The CDR3 DNA follows: TGTGCCAGCACTTTGGCAGCGCTTCCTGAAGCTTTCTTT. Translating gives CASTLAALPEAFF.

The chain combines TRBV4-1 with TRBJ1-5; 7 positions match TRBD1. CDR1 is MGHRA and CDR2 is YSYEKL in the germline V gene. The CDR3 contains 16 residues. Trimming at V came to 5 bases and at J to 0 bases, leaving 7 bases not matched to a gene. The CDR3 spells CASSGTAQDSNQPQHF. CDR3 bases: TGCGCCAGCAGCGGGACAGCTCAAGATAGCAATCAGCCCCAGCATTTT.

This chain links TRBV10-3 with TRBJ1-3; 8 positions match TRBD1. The CDR3 consists of 14 residues. Trimming cost V 6 bases and J 1 base; bases outside gene matches: 2. Per the germline V gene, CDR1 is ENHRY and CDR2 is SYGVKD. CDR3 amino acids: CAISTGGSGNTIYF. The CDR3 DNA reads as TGTGCCATCAGCACAGGGGGGTCTGGAAACACCATATATTTT.

CDR3 in DNA: TGTGCCATCAGTCATGGGGCAGGATTATATGGCTACACCTTC. Amino acid sequence: CAISHGAGLYGYTF. V is TRBV10-3 and J is TRBJ1-2, with TRBD1 as a possible D gene (5 bases). Between the trimmed V and J ends, which lost 5 bases and 5 bases, there was a span of 15 bases. The CDR3 extends over 14 amino acids. Germline V gene sequence: CDR1 ENHRY, CDR2 SYGVKD.

The genes are TRBV5-1 and TRBJ2-7; 9 positions agree with TRBD1. This CDR3 is 16 amino acids long. V shed 4 bases, J shed 5 bases, and the junction held 13 bases outside the gene matches. Germline V gives CDR1 SGHRS, CDR2 YFSETQ. The CDR3 coding sequence is TGCGCCAGCAGCCTGGGACAGGGAGTAGGGAAGAACGAGCAGTACTTC. Translating gives CASSLGQGVGKNEQYF.

This clone has a single count. This chain joins TRBV7-3 and TRBJ1-2; 7 positions match TRBD1. CDR3 length equals 13 residues. The trim removed 5 bases at V and 8 bases at J, leaving 8 bases unmatched. Germline V CDR1 and CDR2: SGHTA, FQGTGA. The DNA for the CDR3 is TGTGCCAGCAGCCCGGGACAGACCGGCGGCTACACCTTC. It encodes CASSPGQTGGYTF.

This chain connects TRBV28 to TRBJ1-2, with 7 bases identical to TRBD1. This CDR3 has 14 residues. J gave up 5 bases and V 5 bases, and 8 bases lay outside the gene matches. Germline lookup yields CDR1 MDHEN and CDR2 SYDVKM. The chain's CDR3 is CASSTSGTAYGYTF. The DNA for the CDR3 is TGTGCCAGCAGTACTTCCGGGACAGCGTATGGCTACACCTTC.

The rearrangement links TRBV18 to TRBJ2-7; 7 bases are a match to TRBD1. The CDR3 sequence is 14 residues long. V trimming: 4 bases; J trimming: 7 bases; junction bases outside the gene matches: 10. Germline assignment: CDR1 KGHSH and CDR2 LQKENI. Here the CDR3 DNA reads TGTGCCAGCTCACTGGGACAGATGGGTCTAGAGCAGTACGTC. Its protein is CASSLGQMGLEQYV.

The chain employs TRBV28 and TRBJ1-4; D perhaps matches TRBD1 (5 bases). In germline, CDR1 is MDHEN, CDR2 SYDVKM. V was shortened by 10 bases and J by 4 bases, with 19 bases between the two germline ends. This CDR3 spans 15 amino acids. The DNA of the CDR3 is TGTGCCACCCATATCCGGGCGGGACTTAATGAAAAACTGTTTTTT. Translating gives CATHIRAGLNEKLFF.